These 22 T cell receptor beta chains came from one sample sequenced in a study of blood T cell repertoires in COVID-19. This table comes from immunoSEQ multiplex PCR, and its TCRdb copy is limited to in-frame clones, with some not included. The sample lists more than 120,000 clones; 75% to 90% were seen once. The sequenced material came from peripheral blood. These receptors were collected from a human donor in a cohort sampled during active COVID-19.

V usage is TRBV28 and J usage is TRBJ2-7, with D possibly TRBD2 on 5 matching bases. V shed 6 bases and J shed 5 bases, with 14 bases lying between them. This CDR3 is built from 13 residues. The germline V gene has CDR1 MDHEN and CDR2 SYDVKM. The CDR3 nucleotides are TGTGCCAGCAGCTCCGAGCCGCGGGACGAGCAGTACTTC. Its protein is CASSSEPRDEQYF.

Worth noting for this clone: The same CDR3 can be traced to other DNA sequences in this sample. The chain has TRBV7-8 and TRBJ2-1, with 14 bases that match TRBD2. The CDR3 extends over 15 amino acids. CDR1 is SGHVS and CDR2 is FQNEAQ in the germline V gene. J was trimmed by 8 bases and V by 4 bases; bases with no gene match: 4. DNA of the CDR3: TGTGCCAGCAGCTCGACTAGCGGGAGGGCCGATGAGCAGTTCTTC. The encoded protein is CASSSTSGRADEQFF.

The DNA for the CDR3 is TGTGCCAGCAGCCGAAAACAACTACAGGGGGTAGGGAATTCACCCCTCCACTTT. It codes for CASSRKQLQGVGNSPLHF. The gene calls are TRBV21-1 and TRBJ1-6; the table's D call of TRBD1 was not tested on the DNA. TRBV21-1 is a listed pseudogene. The CDR3 is 18 residues long.

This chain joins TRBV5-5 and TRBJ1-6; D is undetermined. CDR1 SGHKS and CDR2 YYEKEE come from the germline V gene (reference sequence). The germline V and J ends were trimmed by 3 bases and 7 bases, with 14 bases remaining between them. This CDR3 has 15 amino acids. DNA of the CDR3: TGTGCCAGCAGCTCCTCCGGACGGGAAAATTCACCCCTCCACTTT. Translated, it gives CASSSSGRENSPLHF.

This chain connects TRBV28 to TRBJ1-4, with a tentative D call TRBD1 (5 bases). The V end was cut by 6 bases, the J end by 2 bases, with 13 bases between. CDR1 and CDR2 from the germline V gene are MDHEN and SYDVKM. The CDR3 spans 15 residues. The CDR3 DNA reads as TGTGCCAGCAGCCCGGGGGGAGACACTAATGAAAAACTGTTTTTT. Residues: CASSPGGDTNEKLFF.

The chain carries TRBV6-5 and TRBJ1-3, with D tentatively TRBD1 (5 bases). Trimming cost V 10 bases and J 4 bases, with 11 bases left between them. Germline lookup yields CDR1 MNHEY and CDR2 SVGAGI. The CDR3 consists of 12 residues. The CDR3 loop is CATKGPGNTIYF. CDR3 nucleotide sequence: TGTGCCACCAAGGGGCCCGGAAACACCATATATTTT.

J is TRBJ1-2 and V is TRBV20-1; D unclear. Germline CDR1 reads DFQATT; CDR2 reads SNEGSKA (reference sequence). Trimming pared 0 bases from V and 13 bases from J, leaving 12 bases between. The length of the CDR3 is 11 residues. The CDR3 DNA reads TGCAGTGCTAGAGAAGCGGGGTCGAGCACCTTC. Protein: CSAREAGSSTF.

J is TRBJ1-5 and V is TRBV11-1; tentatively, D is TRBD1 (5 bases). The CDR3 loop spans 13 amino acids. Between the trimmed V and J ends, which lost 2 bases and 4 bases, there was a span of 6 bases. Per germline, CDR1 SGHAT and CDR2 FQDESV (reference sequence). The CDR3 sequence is CASSLRGNQPQHF. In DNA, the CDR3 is TGTGCCAGCAGCTTACGGGGGAATCAGCCCCAGCATTTT.

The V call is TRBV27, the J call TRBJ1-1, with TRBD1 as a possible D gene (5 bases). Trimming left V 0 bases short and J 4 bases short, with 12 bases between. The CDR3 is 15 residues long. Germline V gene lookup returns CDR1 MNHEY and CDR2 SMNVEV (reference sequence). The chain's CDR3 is CASSLSTAVGTEAFF. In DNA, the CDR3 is TGTGCCAGCAGTTTATCGACAGCCGTGGGCACTGAAGCTTTCTTT.

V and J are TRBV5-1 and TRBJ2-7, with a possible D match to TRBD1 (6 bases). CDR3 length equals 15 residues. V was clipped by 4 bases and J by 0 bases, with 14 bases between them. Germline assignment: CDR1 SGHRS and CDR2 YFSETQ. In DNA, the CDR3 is TGCGCCAGCAGCCAGACAGGCGCGAGCTCCTACGAGCAGTACTTC. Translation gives CASSQTGASSYEQYF.

The DNA for the CDR3 is TGTGCCAGCAGTGAAGGATTAGAAAACACCATATATTTT. Translated: CASSEGLENTIYF. V is TRBV6-1 and J is TRBJ1-3; D gene unclear. The CDR3 extends over 13 amino acids. The ends were cut back, 1 base at V and 6 bases at J, with 7 bases in the middle. The germline V gene has CDR1 MNHNS and CDR2 SASEGT.

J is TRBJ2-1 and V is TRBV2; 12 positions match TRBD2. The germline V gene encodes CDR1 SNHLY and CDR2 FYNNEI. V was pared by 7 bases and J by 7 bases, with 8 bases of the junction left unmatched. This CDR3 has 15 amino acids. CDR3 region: CASNPELAGGNEQFF. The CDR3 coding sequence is TGTGCCAGCAACCCCGAACTAGCGGGAGGTAATGAGCAGTTCTTC.

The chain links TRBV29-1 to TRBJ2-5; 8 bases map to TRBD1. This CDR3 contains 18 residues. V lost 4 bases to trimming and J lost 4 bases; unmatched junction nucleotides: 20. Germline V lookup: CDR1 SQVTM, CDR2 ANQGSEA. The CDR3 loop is CSVGFSARAGGFGETQYF. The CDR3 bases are TGCAGCGTTGGATTTTCAGCAAGGGCAGGGGGCTTCGGAGAGACCCAGTACTTC.

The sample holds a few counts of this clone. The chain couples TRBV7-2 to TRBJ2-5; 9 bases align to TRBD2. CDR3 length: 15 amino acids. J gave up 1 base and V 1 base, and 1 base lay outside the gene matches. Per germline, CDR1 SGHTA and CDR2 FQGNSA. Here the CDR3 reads CASSLGAGGQETQYF. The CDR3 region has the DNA TGTGCCAGCAGCTTAGGAGCGGGGGGCCAAGAGACCCAGTACTTC.

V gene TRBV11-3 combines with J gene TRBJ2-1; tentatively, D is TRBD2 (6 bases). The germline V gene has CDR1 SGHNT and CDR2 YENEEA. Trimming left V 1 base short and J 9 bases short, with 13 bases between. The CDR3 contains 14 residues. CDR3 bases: TGTGCCAGCAGCTTAGCCGGGGCCGGGGGTGAGCAGTTCTTC. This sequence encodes CASSLAGAGGEQFF.

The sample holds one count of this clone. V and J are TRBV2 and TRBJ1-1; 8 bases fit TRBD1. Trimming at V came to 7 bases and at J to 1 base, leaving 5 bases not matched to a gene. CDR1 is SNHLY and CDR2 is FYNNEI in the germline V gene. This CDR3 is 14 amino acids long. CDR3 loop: CASTRGRGNTEAFF. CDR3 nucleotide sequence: TGTGCCAGCACCAGGGGGCGAGGGAACACTGAAGCTTTCTTT. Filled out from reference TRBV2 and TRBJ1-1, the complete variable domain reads EPEVTQTPSHQVTQMGQEVILRCVPISNHLYFYWYRQILGQKVEFLVSFYNNEISEKSEIFDDQFSVERPDGSNFTLKIRSTKLEDSAMYFCASTRGRGNTEAFFGQGTRLTVV.

The CDR3 reads CASSPLDRGANYGYTF. The CDR3 region has the DNA TGTGCCAGCAGCCCCTTGGACAGGGGTGCCAACTATGGCTACACCTTC. This chain links TRBV3-1 (or the pseudogene TRBV3-2) with TRBJ1-2; 9 nucleotides match TRBD1. The CDR3 is 16 amino acids. Germline V gene lookup returns CDR1 LGHDT and CDR2 YNNKEL (reference sequence). Trimming removed 4 bases from V and 2 bases from J; junction bases left unmatched: 8.

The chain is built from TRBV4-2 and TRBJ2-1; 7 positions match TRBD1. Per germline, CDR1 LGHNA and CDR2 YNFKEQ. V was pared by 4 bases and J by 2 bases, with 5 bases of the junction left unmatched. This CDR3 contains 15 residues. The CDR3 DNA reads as TGTGCCAGCAGCCCCCGACAGGGCCCCTACAATGAGCAGTTCTTC. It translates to CASSPRQGPYNEQFF.

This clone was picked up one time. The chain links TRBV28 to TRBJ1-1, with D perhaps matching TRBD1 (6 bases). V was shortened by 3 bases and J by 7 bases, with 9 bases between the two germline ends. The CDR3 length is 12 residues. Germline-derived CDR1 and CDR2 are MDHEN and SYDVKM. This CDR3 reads CASSFEDSEAFF. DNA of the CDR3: TGTGCCAGCAGTTTTGAGGACAGTGAAGCTTTCTTT.

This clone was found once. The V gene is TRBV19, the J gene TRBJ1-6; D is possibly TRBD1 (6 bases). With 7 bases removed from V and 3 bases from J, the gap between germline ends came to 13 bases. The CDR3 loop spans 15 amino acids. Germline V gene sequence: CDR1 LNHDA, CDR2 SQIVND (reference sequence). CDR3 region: CASNPTGRYNSPLHF. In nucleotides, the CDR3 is TGTGCCAGTAACCCGACAGGCCGCTATAATTCACCCCTCCACTTT.

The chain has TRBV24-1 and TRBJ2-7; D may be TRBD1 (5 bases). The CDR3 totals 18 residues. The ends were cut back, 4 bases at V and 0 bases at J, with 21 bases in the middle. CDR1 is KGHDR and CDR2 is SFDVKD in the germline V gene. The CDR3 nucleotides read TGTGCCACCAGTGACCCTACCTGCGGACACCCCGTCTCCTACGAGCAGTACGTC. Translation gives CATSDPTCGHPVSYEQYV.

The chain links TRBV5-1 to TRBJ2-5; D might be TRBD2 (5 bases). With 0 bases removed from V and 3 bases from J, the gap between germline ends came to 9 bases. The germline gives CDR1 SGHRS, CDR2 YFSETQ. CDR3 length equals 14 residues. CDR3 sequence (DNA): TGCGCCAGCAGCTTGGTAGCGCTAGAAGAGACCCAGTACTTC. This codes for CASSLVALEETQYF.